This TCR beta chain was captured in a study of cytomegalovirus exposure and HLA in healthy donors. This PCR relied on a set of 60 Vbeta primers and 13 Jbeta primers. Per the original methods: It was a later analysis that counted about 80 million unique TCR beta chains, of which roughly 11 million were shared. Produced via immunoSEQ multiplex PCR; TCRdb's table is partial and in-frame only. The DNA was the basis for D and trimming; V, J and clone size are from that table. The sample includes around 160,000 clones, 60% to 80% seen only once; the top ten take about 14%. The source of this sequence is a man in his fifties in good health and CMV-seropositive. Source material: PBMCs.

CDR3 in DNA: TGTGCCACCAGCAGAGGACAGGGGGCCTATGGCTACACCTTC. The encoded protein is CATSRGQGAYGYTF. This chain connects TRBV15 to TRBJ1-2; 10 bases fit TRBD1. This CDR3 comprises 14 residues. Unmatched junction bases numbered 0, after V lost 1 base and J lost 4 bases. Germline V lookup: CDR1 LNHNV, CDR2 YYDKDF (reference sequence).